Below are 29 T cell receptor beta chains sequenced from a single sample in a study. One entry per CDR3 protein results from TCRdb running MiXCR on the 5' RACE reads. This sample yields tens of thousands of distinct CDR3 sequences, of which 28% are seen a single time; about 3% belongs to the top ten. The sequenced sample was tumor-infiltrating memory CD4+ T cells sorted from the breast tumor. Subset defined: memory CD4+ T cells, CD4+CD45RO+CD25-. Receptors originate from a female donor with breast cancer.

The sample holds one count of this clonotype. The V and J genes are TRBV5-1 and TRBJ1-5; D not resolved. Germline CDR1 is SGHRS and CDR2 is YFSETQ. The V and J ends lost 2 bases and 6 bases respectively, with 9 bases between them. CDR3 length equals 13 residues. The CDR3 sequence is CASSLRKGQPQHF. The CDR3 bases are TGCGCCAGCAGCTTAAGAAAAGGTCAGCCCCAGCATTTT.

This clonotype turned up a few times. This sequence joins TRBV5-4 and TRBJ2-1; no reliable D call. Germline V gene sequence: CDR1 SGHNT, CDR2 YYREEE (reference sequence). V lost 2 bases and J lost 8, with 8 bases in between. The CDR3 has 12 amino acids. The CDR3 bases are TGTGCCAGCAGCTTAGATGTCGATGAGCAGTTCTTC. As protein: CASSLDVDEQFF.

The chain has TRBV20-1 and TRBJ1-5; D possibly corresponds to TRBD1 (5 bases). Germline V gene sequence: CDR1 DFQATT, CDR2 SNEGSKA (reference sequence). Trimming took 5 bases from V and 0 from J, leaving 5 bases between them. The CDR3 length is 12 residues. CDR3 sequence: CSADSSNQPQHF. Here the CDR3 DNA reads TGCAGTGCTGACAGTAGCAATCAGCCCCAGCATTTT.

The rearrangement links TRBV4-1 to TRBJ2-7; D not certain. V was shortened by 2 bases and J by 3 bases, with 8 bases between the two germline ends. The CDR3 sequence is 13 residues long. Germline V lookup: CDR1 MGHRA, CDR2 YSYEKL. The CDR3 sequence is CASSQQTFYEQYF. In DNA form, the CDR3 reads TGCGCCAGCAGCCAACAAACCTTCTACGAGCAGTACTTC.

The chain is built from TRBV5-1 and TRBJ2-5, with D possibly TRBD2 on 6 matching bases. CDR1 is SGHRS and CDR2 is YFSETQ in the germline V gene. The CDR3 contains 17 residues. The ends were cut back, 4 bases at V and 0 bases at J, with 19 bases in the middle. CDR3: CASSPRRAGRDQETQYF. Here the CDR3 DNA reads TGCGCCAGCAGCCCGCGACGGGCGGGACGCGACCAAGAGACCCAGTACTTC.

CDR3 DNA: TGTGCCAGCAGCGTAGCCAGCAGGGGTGGTGAAGCTTTCTTT. Translated: CASSVASRGGEAFF. The chain joins TRBV9 to TRBJ1-1; TRBD1 might be the D (6 bases). There are 14 residues in the CDR3. V was shortened by 0 bases and J by 7 bases, with 13 bases between the two germline ends. Looked up from germline, CDR1 is SGDLS and CDR2 is YYNGEE.

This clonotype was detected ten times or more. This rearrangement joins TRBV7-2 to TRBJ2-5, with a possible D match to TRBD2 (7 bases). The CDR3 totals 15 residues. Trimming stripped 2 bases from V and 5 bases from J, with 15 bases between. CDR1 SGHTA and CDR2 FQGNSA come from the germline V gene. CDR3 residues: CASSLQLGGGETQYF. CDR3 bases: TGTGCCAGCAGCTTACAATTAGGGGGGGGTGAGACCCAGTACTTC.

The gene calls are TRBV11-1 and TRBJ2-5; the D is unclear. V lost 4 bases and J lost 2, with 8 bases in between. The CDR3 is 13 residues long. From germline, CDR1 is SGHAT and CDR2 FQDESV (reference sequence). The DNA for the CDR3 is TGTGCCAGCAGCTGGCGGTTACAAGAGACCCAGTACTTC. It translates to CASSWRLQETQYF.

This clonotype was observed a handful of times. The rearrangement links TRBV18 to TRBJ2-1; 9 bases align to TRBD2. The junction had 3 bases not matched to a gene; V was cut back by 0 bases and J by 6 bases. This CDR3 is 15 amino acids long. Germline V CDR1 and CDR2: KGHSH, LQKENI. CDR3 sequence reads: CASSPPGTSSNEQFF. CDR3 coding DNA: TGTGCCAGCTCACCACCGGGGACTAGCAGCAATGAGCAGTTCTTC.

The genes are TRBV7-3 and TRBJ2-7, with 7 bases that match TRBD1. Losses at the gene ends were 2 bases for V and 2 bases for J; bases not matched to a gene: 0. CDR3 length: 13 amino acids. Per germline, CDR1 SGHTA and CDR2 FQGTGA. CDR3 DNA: TGTGCCAGCAGCTTAGACAGGGCCTACGAGCAGTACTTC. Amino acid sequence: CASSLDRAYEQYF. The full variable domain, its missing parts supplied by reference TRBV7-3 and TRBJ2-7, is GAGVSQTPSNKVTEKGKYVELRCDPISGHTALYWYRQSLGQGPEFLIYFQGTGAADDSGLPNDRFFAVRPEGSVSTLKIQRTERGDSAVYLCASSLDRAYEQYFGPGTRLTVT.

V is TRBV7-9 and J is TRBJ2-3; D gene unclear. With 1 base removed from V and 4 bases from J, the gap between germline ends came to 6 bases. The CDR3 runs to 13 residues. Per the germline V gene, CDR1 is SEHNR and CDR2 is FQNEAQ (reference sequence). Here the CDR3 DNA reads TGTGCCAGCAGCTTAGGCAGTGCAGATACGCAGTATTTT. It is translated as CASSLGSADTQYF.

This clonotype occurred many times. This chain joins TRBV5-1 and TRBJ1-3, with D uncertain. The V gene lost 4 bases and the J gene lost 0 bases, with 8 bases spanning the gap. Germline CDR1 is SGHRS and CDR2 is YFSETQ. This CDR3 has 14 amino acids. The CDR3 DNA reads TGCGCCAGCAGCGTAGGAAACTCTGGAAACACCATATATTTT. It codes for CASSVGNSGNTIYF.

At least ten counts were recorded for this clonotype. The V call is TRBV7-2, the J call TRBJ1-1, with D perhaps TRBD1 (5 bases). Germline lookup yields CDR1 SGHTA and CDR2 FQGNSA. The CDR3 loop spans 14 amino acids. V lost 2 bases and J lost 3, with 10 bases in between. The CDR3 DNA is TGTGCCAGCAGCTTAAATTCGGGGGACACTGAAGCTTTCTTT. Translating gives CASSLNSGDTEAFF. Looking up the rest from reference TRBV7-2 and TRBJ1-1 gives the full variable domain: GAGVSQSPSNKVTEKGKDVELRCDPISGHTALYWYRQSLGQGLEFLIYFQGNSAPDKSGLPSDRFSAERTGGSVSTLTIQRTQQEDSAVYLCASSLNSGDTEAFFGQGTRLTVV.

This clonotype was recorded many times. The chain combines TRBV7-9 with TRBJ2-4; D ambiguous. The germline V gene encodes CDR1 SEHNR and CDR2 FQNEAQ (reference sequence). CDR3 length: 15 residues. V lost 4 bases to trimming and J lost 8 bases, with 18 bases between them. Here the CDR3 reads CASSSLSHVGDIQYF. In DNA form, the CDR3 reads TGTGCCAGCAGCTCCCTGTCGCATGTTGGAGACATTCAGTACTTC.

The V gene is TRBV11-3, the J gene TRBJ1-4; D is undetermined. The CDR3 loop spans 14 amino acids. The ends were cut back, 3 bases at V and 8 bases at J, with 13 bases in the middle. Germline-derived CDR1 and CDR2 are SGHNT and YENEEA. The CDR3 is CASSFSEVGEKLFF. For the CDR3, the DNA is TGTGCCAGCAGCTTCTCGGAAGTTGGCGAAAAACTGTTTTTT.

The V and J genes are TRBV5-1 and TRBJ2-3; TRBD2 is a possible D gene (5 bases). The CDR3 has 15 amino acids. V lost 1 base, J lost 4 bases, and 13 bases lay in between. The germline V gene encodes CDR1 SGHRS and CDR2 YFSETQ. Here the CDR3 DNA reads TGCGCCAGCAGCTTGCCGGGAAGGATCCCAGATACGCAGTATTTT. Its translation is CASSLPGRIPDTQYF.

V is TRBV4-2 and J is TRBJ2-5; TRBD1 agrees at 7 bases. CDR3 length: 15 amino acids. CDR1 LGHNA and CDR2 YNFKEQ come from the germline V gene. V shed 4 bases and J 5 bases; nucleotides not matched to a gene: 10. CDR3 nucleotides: TGTGCCAGCAGCCCCACAGGGGCTGGTGGGGAGACCCAGTACTTC. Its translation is CASSPTGAGGETQYF.

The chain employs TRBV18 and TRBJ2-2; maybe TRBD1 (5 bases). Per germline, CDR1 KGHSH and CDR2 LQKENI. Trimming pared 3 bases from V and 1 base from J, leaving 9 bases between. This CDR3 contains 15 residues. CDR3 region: CASSPRQQNTGELFF. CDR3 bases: TGTGCCAGCTCACCGAGACAGCAGAACACCGGGGAGCTGTTTTTT. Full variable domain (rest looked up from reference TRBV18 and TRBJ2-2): NAGVMQNPRHLVRRRGQEARLRCSPMKGHSHVYWYRQLPEEGLKFMVYLQKENIIDESGMPKERFSAEFPKEGPSILRIQQVVRGDSAAYFCASSPRQQNTGELFFGEGSRLTVL.

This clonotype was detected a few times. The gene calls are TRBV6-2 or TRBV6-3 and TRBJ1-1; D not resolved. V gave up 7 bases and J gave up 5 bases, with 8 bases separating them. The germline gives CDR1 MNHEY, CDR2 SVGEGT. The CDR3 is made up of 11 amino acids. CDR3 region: CASTTRTEAFF. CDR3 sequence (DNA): TGTGCCAGCACCACACGGACTGAAGCTTTCTTT.

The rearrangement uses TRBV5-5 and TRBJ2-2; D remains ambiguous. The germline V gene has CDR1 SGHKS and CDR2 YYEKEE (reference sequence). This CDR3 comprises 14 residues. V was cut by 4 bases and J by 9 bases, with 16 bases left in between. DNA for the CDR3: TGTGCCAGCAGCCCGGACGGAGCTTTCAGGGAGCTGTTTTTT. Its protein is CASSPDGAFRELFF.

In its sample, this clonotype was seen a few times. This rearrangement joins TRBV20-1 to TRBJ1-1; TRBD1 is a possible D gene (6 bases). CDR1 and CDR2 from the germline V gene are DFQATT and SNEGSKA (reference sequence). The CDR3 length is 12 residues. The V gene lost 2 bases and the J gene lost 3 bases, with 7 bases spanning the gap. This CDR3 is CSARRGDTEAFF. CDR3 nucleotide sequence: TGCAGTGCTAGAAGGGGGGACACTGAAGCTTTCTTT.

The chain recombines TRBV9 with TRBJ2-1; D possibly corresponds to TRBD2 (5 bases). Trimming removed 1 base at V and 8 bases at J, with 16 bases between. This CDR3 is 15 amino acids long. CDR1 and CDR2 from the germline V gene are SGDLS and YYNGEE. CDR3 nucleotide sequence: TGTGCCAGCAGCGTAACCCCCTGGACTGCCCATGAGCAGTTCTTC. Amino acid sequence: CASSVTPWTAHEQFF.

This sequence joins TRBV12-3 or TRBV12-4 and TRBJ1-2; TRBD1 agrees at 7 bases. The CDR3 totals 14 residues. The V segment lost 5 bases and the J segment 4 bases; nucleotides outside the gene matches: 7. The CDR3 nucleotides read TGTGCCAGCAGTCGACAGGGAGACCTCTATGGCTACACCTTC. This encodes CASSRQGDLYGYTF.

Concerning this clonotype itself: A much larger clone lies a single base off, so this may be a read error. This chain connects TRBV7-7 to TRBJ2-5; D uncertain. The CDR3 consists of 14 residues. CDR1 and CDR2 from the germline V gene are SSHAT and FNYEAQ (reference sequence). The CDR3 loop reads CASSLSKQDETQCF. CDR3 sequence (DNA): TGTGCTAGCAGCTTATCCAAACAAGATGAGACCCAGTGCTTC. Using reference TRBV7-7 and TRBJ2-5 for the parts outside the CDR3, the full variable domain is GAGVSQSPRYKVTKRGQDVTLRCDPISSHATLYWYQQALGQGPEFLTYFNYEAQPDKSGLPSDRFSAERPEGSISTLTIQRTEQRDSAMYRCASSLSKQDETQCFGPGTRLLVL.

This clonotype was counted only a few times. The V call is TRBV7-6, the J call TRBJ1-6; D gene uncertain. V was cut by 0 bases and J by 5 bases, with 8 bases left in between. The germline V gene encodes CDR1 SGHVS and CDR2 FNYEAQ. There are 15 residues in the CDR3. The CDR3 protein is CASSLAPGNNSPLHF. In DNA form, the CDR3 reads TGTGCCAGCAGCTTAGCGCCTGGAAATAATTCACCCCTCCACTTT.

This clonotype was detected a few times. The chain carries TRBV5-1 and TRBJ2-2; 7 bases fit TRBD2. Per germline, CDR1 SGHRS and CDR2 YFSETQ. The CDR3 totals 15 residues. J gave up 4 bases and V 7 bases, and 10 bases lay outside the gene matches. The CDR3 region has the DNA TGCGCCAGCGTCGGGGGGTTTCTTGTCACCGGGGAGCTGTTTTTT. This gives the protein CASVGGFLVTGELFF. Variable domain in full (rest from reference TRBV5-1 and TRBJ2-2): KAGVTQTPRYLIKTRGQQVTLSCSPISGHRSVSWYQQTPGQGLQFLFEYFSETQRNKGNFPGRFSGRQFSNSRSEMNVSTLELGDSALYLCASVGGFLVTGELFFGEGSRLTVL.

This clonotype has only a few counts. The CDR3 DNA reads TGTGCCAGCAGTCCGATACAGGGGAAGGAGCAGTACTTC. Translating gives CASSPIQGKEQYF. This chain links TRBV27 with TRBJ2-7; 7 nucleotides line up with TRBD1. With V trimmed by 5 bases and J by 7 bases, 8 bases remained unmatched. The CDR3 has 13 amino acids. Per germline, CDR1 MNHEY and CDR2 SMNVEV (reference sequence).

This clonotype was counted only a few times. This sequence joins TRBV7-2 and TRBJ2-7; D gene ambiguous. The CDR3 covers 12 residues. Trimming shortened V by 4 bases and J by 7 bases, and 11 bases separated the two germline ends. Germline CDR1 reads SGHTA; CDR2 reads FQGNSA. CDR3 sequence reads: CASSWVGREQYF. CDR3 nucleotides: TGTGCCAGCAGCTGGGTCGGCAGAGAGCAGTACTTC.

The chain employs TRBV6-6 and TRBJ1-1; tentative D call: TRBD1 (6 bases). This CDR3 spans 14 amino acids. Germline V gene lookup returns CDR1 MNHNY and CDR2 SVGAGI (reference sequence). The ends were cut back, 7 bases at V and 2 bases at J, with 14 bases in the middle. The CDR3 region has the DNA TGTGCCAGCAAGCACCGGGACATTAACACTGAAGCTTTCTTT. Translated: CASKHRDINTEAFF.